The rows below give T cell receptor beta chains drawn from one sample of a study of T-cell memory formation after mild COVID-19. TCRdb processed the 5' RACE reads anew with MiXCR; each CDR3 protein has one entry. This sample yields 250,000 or so distinct CDR3 sequences, of which 15% to 20% are seen a single time; under 30% belongs to the top ten. Material for sequencing was PBMCs or a T cell subset sorted from them (not recorded which). These TCRs come from a man aged 18 to 35 who had mild COVID-19 (a few samples of this study predate the infection). Cell type and time point are not known. The CDR3 runs from the conserved cysteine through the conserved F or W. The D gene is left open where the match is weak. Clone size is not always given. Where it is, it says once, few, many or a class for expanded clones.

clone_size d_call j_call v_call cdr3_nt cdr3_aa
few - TRBJ1-1 TRBV7-9 TGTGCCAGCAGGTATACCGGTGAAGCTTTCTTT CASRYTGEAFF
many TRBD1 TRBJ2-5 TRBV7-2 TGTGCCAGCAGCTTGCCGACAGGGAGACAAGAGACCCAGTACTTC CASSLPTGRQETQYF
- - TRBJ1-1 TRBV4-3 TGCGCCAGCAGCCAAGTCCACAGGATGAACACTGAAGCTTTCTTT CASSQVHRMNTEAFF
many - TRBJ1-1 TRBV5-1 TGCGCCAGCAGCTTGCGCTGGGGCACTGAAGCTTTCTTT CASSLRWGTEAFF
few TRBD2 TRBJ2-5 TRBV11-2 TGTGCCAGCAGCAGGGGCGGGACTAGCGGTCAGACCCAGTACTTC CASSRGGTSGQTQYF
- - TRBJ1-1 TRBV6-5 TGTGCCAGCAGGTCCCAGAGCACTGAAGCTTTCTTT CASRSQSTEAFF
- TRBD1 TRBJ2-1 TRBV5-1 TGCGCCAGCAGCCCAGGACAGGGACTGTGGAATGAGCAGTTCTTC CASSPGQGLWNEQFF
- - TRBJ2-7 TRBV4-1 TGCGCCAGCAGCCAAGCCCCCACGGACAGCTACGAGCAGTACTTC CASSQAPTDSYEQYF
few TRBD2 TRBJ2-3 TRBV7-3 TGTGCCAGCAGCGGTATAGCGGGAGATACGCAGTATTTT CASSGIAGDTQYF
- TRBD2 TRBJ2-3 TRBV5-1 TGCGCCAGCAGCTCCTGGGCCCAGGCGGGGGGGCAGACAGATACGCAGTATTTT CASSSWAQAGGQTDTQYF
- - TRBJ2-5 TRBV28 TGTGCCAGCAGTCAGGGTGTTGGGACCCAGTACTTC CASSQGVGTQYF
many - TRBJ2-3 TRBV7-6 TGTGCCAGCACCTCGGGGACCCCGATCTTCACAGATACGCAGTATTTT CASTSGTPIFTDTQYF
few - TRBJ1-1 TRBV27 TGTGCCAGCAAACCCGCCATGAACACTGAAGCTTTCTTT CASKPAMNTEAFF
few TRBD2 TRBJ2-1 TRBV19 TGTGCCAGTAGTATAAGACTAGCGCACAATGAGCAGTTCTTC CASSIRLAHNEQFF
- - TRBJ2-2 TRBV11-2 TGTGCCAGCAGCTTAGCTTGGGGACCTTGGTACCTGCCCCGGAACACCGGGGAGCTGTTTTTT CASSLAWGPWYLPRNTGELFF